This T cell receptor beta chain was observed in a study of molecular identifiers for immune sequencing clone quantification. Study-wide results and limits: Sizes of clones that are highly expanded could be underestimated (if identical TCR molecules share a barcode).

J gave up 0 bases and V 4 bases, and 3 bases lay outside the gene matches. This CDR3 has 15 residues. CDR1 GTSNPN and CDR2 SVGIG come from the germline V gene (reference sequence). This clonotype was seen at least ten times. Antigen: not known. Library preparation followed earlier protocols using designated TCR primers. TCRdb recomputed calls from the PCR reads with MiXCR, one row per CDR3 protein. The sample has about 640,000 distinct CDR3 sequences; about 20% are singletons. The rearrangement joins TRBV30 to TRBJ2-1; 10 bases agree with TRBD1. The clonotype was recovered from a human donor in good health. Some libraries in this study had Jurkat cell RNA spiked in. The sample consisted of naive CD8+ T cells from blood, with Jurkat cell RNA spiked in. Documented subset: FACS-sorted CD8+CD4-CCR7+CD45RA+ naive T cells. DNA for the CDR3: TGTGCCTGGATTGGGACAGGGGTCTCCTACAATGAGCAGTTCTTC. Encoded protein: CAWIGTGVSYNEQFF.